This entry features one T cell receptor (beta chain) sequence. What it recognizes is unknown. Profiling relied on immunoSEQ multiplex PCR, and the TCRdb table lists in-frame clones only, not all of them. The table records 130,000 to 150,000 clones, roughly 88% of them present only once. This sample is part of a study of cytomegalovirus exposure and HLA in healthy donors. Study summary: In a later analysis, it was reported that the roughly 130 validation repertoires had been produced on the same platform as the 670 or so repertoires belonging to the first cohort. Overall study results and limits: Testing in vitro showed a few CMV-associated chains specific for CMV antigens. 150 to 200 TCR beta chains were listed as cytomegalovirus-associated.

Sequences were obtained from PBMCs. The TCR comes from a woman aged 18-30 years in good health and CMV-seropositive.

In DNA form, the CDR3 reads TGTGCCAGCAGCGTTTTACGGTCCGCGGGGGGCGCCGGGGAGCTGTTTTTT. It encodes CASSVLRSAGGAGELFF. The J gene is TRBJ2-2, the V gene TRBV9; TRBD2 matches at 8 bases. The CDR3 runs to 17 residues. V shed 2 bases and J 6 bases; nucleotides not matched to a gene: 12. The germline CDR1 and CDR2 sequences are SGDLS and YYNGEE.